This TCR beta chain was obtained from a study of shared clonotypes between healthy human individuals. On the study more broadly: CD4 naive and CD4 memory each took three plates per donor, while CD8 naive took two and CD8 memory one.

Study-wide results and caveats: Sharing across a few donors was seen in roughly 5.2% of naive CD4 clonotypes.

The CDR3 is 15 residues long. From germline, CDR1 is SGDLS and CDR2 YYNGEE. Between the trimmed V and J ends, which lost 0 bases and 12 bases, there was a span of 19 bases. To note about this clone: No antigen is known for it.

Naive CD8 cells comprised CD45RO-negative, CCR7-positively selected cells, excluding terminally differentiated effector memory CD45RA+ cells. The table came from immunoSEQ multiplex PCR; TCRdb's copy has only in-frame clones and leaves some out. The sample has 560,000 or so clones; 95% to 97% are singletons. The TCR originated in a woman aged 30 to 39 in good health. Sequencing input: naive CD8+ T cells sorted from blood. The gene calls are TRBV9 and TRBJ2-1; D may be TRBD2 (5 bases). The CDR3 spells CASSVAEGGKSRQFF. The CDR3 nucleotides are TGTGCCAGCAGCGTAGCCGAGGGCGGTAAAAGTAGGCAGTTCTTC.